These 6 T cell receptor beta chains originate from one sample sequenced in a study of cytomegalovirus exposure and HLA in healthy donors. Researchers ran the PCR with 60 Vbeta and 13 Jbeta primers. The method was immunoSEQ multiplex PCR; TCRdb's version includes in-frame clones alone and lacks a portion of them. The repertoire holds around 190,000 clones, with around 83% as singletons. The sequenced sample was PBMCs. These receptors all stem from a middle-aged man in good health and CMV-seropositive.

The V gene is TRBV5-5, the J gene TRBJ1-1; D is unresolved. The germline CDR1 and CDR2 sequences are SGHKS and YYEKEE (reference sequence). The CDR3 spans 17 residues. V was pared by 2 bases and J by 1 base, with 18 bases between. In nucleotides, the CDR3 is TGTGCCAGCAGCTTATATAAGGTTCCTAGAACGAACACTGAAGCTTTCTTT. Protein product: CASSLYKVPRTNTEAFF.

The chain carries TRBV5-1 and TRBJ2-7; a weak D match, TRBD2 (6 bases). The CDR3 has 14 residues. The ends were cut back, 4 bases at V and 5 bases at J, with 16 bases in the middle. Looked up from germline, CDR1 is SGHRS and CDR2 is YFSETQ. The CDR3 region has the DNA TGCGCCAGCAGCCGCGGGGACCGGTCTGACGAGCAGTACTTC. Translating it yields CASSRGDRSDEQYF.

The chain has TRBV5-1 and TRBJ2-7, with 10 nucleotides matching TRBD2. The V segment lost 5 bases and the J segment 6 bases; nucleotides outside the gene matches: 8. The CDR3 is 14 residues long. Germline CDR1 reads SGHRS; CDR2 reads YFSETQ. CDR3: CASRNLAGAREQYF. The CDR3 bases are TGCGCCAGCAGGAATCTAGCGGGAGCACGCGAGCAGTACTTC.

This clone was seen only once. The chain recombines TRBV14 with TRBJ2-1; the match to TRBD1 covers 8 bases. V lost 3 bases to trimming and J lost 7 bases; unmatched junction nucleotides: 8. The CDR3 runs to 15 residues. Germline V gives CDR1 SGHDN, CDR2 FVKESK. CDR3 residues: CASSHRTGFGNEQFF. CDR3 DNA: TGTGCCAGCAGCCATAGGACAGGGTTTGGGAATGAGCAGTTCTTC.

This clone was counted between two and nine times. This CDR3 reads CASSSTSGATYEQYF. DNA of the CDR3: TGTGCCAGCAGCTCCACTAGCGGGGCCACCTACGAGCAGTACTTC. V and J are TRBV5-4 and TRBJ2-7; TRBD2 matches at 10 bases. The CDR3 contains 15 residues. CDR1 is SGHNT, CDR2 YYREEE, per germline (reference sequence). V dropped 3 bases and J dropped 2; count of bases not matched to a gene: 5.

The CDR3 here is CASSVGAGSSYNEQFF. The DNA for the CDR3 is TGTGCCAGCAGCGTAGGGGCGGGGAGCTCCTACAATGAGCAGTTCTTC. This sequence joins TRBV9 and TRBJ2-1; TRBD2 is a possible D gene (6 bases). CDR1 is SGDLS, CDR2 YYNGEE, per germline. The ends were cut back, 0 bases at V and 0 bases at J, with 10 bases in the middle. This CDR3 is built from 16 residues.